The 26 T cell receptor beta chains below all came from one sample that was sequenced in a study of spatial heterogeneity in lung cancer. Regarding time point: sample taken at primary tumor resection. Whole RNA, isolated from tumor, nontumor lung or frozen PBMC, was sequenced without prior sorting. One entry per CDR3 protein, called by TCRdb with MiXCR from the 5' RACE reads. Among about 6,100 distinct CDR3 sequences listed, around 13% were seen once. The sequences come from normal lung tissue next to the tumor, collected at surgery. The receptors stem from a male donor with early-stage non-small cell lung cancer.

This chain connects TRBV7-3 to TRBJ2-2; D may be TRBD1 (6 bases). CDR3 size: 15 residues. Germline V gene lookup returns CDR1 SGHTA and CDR2 FQGTGA. Trimming took 3 bases from V and 4 from J, leaving 12 bases between them. CDR3 residues: CASSLTGQPTGELFF. CDR3 DNA sequence: TGTGCCAGCAGCTTGACAGGACAGCCCACCGGGGAGCTGTTTTTT. Complete variable domain (other parts from reference TRBV7-3 and TRBJ2-2): GAGVSQTPSNKVTEKGKYVELRCDPISGHTALYWYRQSLGQGPEFLIYFQGTGAADDSGLPNDRFFAVRPEGSVSTLKIQRTERGDSAVYLCASSLTGQPTGELFFGEGSRLTVL.

This clonotype came up many times. V and J are TRBV20-1 and TRBJ2-1; 9 bases agree with TRBD2. With 2 bases clipped from V and 9 bases from J, the junction kept 8 bases outside the gene matches. The CDR3 is 14 amino acids. From germline, CDR1 is DFQATT and CDR2 SNEGSKA (reference sequence). The CDR3 spells CSARLLAGKVEQFF. The CDR3 coding sequence is TGCAGTGCTAGACTTCTAGCGGGAAAGGTTGAGCAGTTCTTC.

Sample share makes this clonotype medium-sized. The rearrangement links TRBV14 to TRBJ1-2; 8 nucleotides agree with TRBD1. J gave up 5 bases and V 4 bases, and 3 bases lay outside the gene matches. The CDR3 has 13 residues. Germline lookup yields CDR1 SGHDN and CDR2 FVKESK. CDR3 sequence (DNA): TGTGCCAGCAGCCCGGGACAGGATTATGGCTACACCTTC. Protein sequence: CASSPGQDYGYTF.

In this sample, this clonotype is medium-sized. The chain recombines TRBV29-1 with TRBJ2-3; D not resolved. The germline gives CDR1 SQVTM, CDR2 ANQGSEA. V was pared by 6 bases and J by 4 bases, with 8 bases between. CDR3 length equals 11 residues. The chain's CDR3 is CSVADPDTQYF. The CDR3 DNA sequence: TGCAGCGTGGCAGACCCAGATACGCAGTATTTT.

This clonotype was found many times. The rearrangement links TRBV6-1 to TRBJ2-1; TRBD2 matches 10 bases. Germline CDR1 is MNHNS and CDR2 is SASEGT. The CDR3 runs to 16 residues. Germline trimming cut 2 bases from V and 2 bases from J; bases unmatched to any gene: 3. The CDR3 DNA is TGTGCCAGCAGTGAAACTAGCGGGACCCCCTACAATGAGCAGTTCTTC. This codes for CASSETSGTPYNEQFF.

This clonotype was counted at least ten times. The chain couples TRBV10-2 to TRBJ2-3; D remains unclear. The length of the CDR3 is 19 residues. Trimming took 7 bases from V and 2 from J, leaving 28 bases between them. From germline, CDR1 is WSHSY and CDR2 SAAADI. The CDR3 here is CASTPRWSGLLLNTDTQYF. In DNA form, the CDR3 reads TGCGCCAGCACCCCCCGATGGAGTGGCCTCCTTCTAAACACAGATACGCAGTATTTT.

This clonotype was detected ten times or more. This sequence joins TRBV9 and TRBJ1-6; 11 positions match TRBD1. The CDR3 is 16 amino acids. Germline trimming cut 4 bases from V and 6 bases from J; bases unmatched to any gene: 6. Germline values: CDR1 SGDLS, CDR2 YYNGEE. In DNA form, the CDR3 reads TGTGCCAGCAGCCCTCGGACAGGGGGCCCTAATTCACCCCTCCACTTT. Translated, it gives CASSPRTGGPNSPLHF.

This clonotype ranks as medium-sized. The chain combines TRBV20-1 with TRBJ2-3; TRBD2 aligns across 10 bases. This CDR3 region has 15 residues. Germline V lookup: CDR1 DFQATT, CDR2 SNEGSKA (reference sequence). Trimming at V came to 0 bases and at J to 5 bases, leaving 5 bases not matched to a gene. The CDR3 reads CSARDASGRVDTQYF. Here the CDR3 DNA reads TGCAGTGCTAGAGATGCTAGCGGGAGAGTAGATACGCAGTATTTT.

This clonotype was seen ten or more times. The chain recombines TRBV23-1 with TRBJ2-2, with 13 bases lining up with TRBD2. Being an ORF, TRBV23-1 has a function that is uncertain. This CDR3 comprises 17 residues. V gave up 2 bases and J gave up 4 bases; unmatched junction bases: 4. CDR3 in DNA: TGCGCCAGCAGTCAAGGACTAGCGGGAGAGGGCACCGGGGAGCTGTTTTTT. Translated: CASSQGLAGEGTGELFF.

By sample fraction, this clonotype is medium-sized (0.01 to 0.1%). The chain employs TRBV10-3 and TRBJ2-3; 9 bases are shared with TRBD2. The ends lost 2 bases at V and 4 bases at J; junction bases unmatched: 4. Germline CDR1 is ENHRY and CDR2 is SYGVKD. This CDR3 has 15 residues. The CDR3 loop reads CAISEQVAGADTQYF. The CDR3 bases are TGTGCCATCAGTGAGCAGGTAGCGGGAGCAGATACGCAGTATTTT.

This clonotype ranks as medium-sized. The rearrangement joins TRBV12-3 or TRBV12-4 to TRBJ1-2; tentatively, D is TRBD1 (6 bases). The CDR3 sequence is 12 residues long. V was shortened by 8 bases and J by 2 bases, with 9 bases between the two germline ends. The CDR3 protein is CASGTGNYGYTF. The CDR3 coding sequence is TGTGCCAGCGGAACAGGGAACTATGGCTACACCTTC.

This clonotype has at least ten counts. V is TRBV27 and J is TRBJ2-4; weak D call: TRBD1 (5 bases). The CDR3 totals 13 residues. Trimming took 2 bases from V and 8 from J, leaving 10 bases between them. Looked up from germline, CDR1 is MNHEY and CDR2 is SMNVEV (reference sequence). DNA for the CDR3: TGTGCCAGCAGTTTACTCAGGGCGGACATTCAGTACTTC. This gives the protein CASSLLRADIQYF.

The table lists this clonotype with many counts. The CDR3 is CSARRTGGLPNTGELFF. The CDR3 DNA sequence: TGCAGTGCTAGAAGGACAGGGGGATTACCGAACACCGGGGAGCTGTTTTTT. The chain recombines TRBV20-1 with TRBJ2-2; 10 positions agree with TRBD1. The CDR3 covers 17 residues. Germline CDR1 reads DFQATT; CDR2 reads SNEGSKA (reference sequence). Trimming at V came to 2 bases and at J to 0 bases, leaving 6 bases not matched to a gene.

By sample fraction, this clonotype is medium-sized. This chain links TRBV6-6 with TRBJ1-5; 8 nucleotides align to TRBD1. The CDR3 spans 15 residues. The V gene end was trimmed by 5 bases and the J gene end by 4 bases; junction bases not matched to a gene: 7. Germline V gives CDR1 MNHNY, CDR2 SVGAGI (reference sequence). The CDR3 sequence is CASSGGQEENQPQHF. As DNA, the CDR3 is TGTGCCAGCAGTGGGGGACAGGAGGAGAATCAGCCCCAGCATTTT.

This clonotype was recorded many times. The chain combines TRBV6-1 with TRBJ2-5; TRBD2 is a possible D gene (6 bases). The CDR3 is 16 amino acids. Germline CDR1 MNHNS, CDR2 SASEGT. V was clipped by 0 bases and J by 1 base, with 12 bases between them. The CDR3 DNA is TGTGCCAGCAGTGAAGCGGCGGACTACCGCCAAGAGACCCAGTACTTC. This sequence encodes CASSEAADYRQETQYF.

This clonotype was seen ten or more times. The genes are TRBV29-1 and TRBJ2-5; the D call may be TRBD1 or TRBD2 (5 bases each). V was pared by 4 bases and J by 5 bases, with 17 bases between. There are 14 residues in the CDR3. CDR1 and CDR2 from the germline V gene are SQVTM and ANQGSEA. The CDR3 DNA follows: TGCAGCGTTGCAGGACCGGGGCGGGTGGAGACCCAGTACTTC. Protein product: CSVAGPGRVETQYF.

In this sample, this clonotype turned up a few times. The V and J genes are TRBV7-9 and TRBJ2-3; D unclear. Trimming removed 2 bases at V and 6 bases at J, with 3 bases between. The CDR3 length is 11 residues. The germline CDR1 and CDR2 sequences are SEHNR and FQNEAQ (reference sequence). The CDR3 sequence is CASSLTDTQYF. The CDR3 coding sequence is TGTGCCAGCAGCTTAACCGATACGCAGTATTTT.

The table lists this clonotype with many counts. V usage is TRBV7-9 and J usage is TRBJ1-1; tentatively, D is TRBD1 (6 bases). V lost 5 bases to trimming and J lost 0 bases, with 13 bases between them. Germline V gene sequence: CDR1 SEHNR, CDR2 FQNEAQ (reference sequence). The CDR3 covers 15 residues. For the CDR3, the DNA is TGTGCCAGCAGCCATGGACAGTTCATGAACACTGAAGCTTTCTTT. It specifies CASSHGQFMNTEAFF.

This clonotype was detected many times. The chain carries TRBV12-3 or TRBV12-4 and TRBJ1-3; a possible D gene is TRBD1 (6 bases). The CDR3 length is 14 residues. The ends were cut back, 6 bases at V and 4 bases at J, with 13 bases in the middle. The CDR3 coding sequence is TGTGCCAGCAGCCCCGGGGGGCGCGGAAACACCATATATTTT. It codes for CASSPGGRGNTIYF.

This clonotype ranks as medium-sized. The chain couples TRBV27 to TRBJ2-7, with D perhaps matching TRBD1 (5 bases). This CDR3 contains 13 residues. Germline CDR1 MNHEY, CDR2 SMNVEV (reference sequence). V lost 8 bases and J 2 bases, leaving 13 bases between the germline ends. CDR3 sequence: CASAPQGPYEQYF. In DNA form, the CDR3 reads TGTGCCAGCGCGCCCCAGGGTCCCTACGAGCAGTACTTC.

V gene TRBV11-2 combines with J gene TRBJ2-2; D uncertain. This CDR3 comprises 15 residues. V shed 1 base and J shed 0 bases, with 6 bases lying between them. Per the germline V gene, CDR1 is SGHAT and CDR2 is FQNNGV. The CDR3 region is CASSLVLSNTGELFF. CDR3 DNA: TGTGCCAGCAGCTTAGTACTATCGAACACCGGGGAGCTGTTTTTT.

J is TRBJ2-3 and V is TRBV11-2, with D unresolved. CDR1 and CDR2 from the germline V gene are SGHAT and FQNNGV. Trimming stripped 5 bases from V and 3 bases from J, with 6 bases between. This CDR3 contains 12 residues. CDR3 loop: CASSARTDTQYF. The DNA of the CDR3 is TGTGCCAGCAGCGCCAGAACAGATACGCAGTATTTT.

Relative to its sample, this clonotype is medium-sized. The CDR3 nucleotides are TGCAGCGTTCCCACTACTAGCGGGAGGAGTAATGAGCAGTTCTTC. Its translation is CSVPTTSGRSNEQFF. The rearrangement links TRBV29-1 to TRBJ2-1, with 12 bases aligning to TRBD2. J lost 7 bases, V lost 5 bases, and 9 bases had no gene match. Germline lookup yields CDR1 SQVTM and CDR2 ANQGSEA. The CDR3 is made up of 15 amino acids.

This clonotype appeared many times. The CDR3 loop reads CASKADTGELFF. The DNA of the CDR3 is TGTGCCAGCAAAGCCGACACCGGGGAGCTGTTTTTT. V gene TRBV7-3 combines with J gene TRBJ2-2; no reliable D call. Germline CDR1 is SGHTA and CDR2 is FQGTGA. The CDR3 runs 12 residues. Trimming took off 7 bases at V and 3 bases at J, with 6 bases between the two ends.

The table lists this clonotype with many counts. This chain joins TRBV27 and TRBJ2-5, with D perhaps matching TRBD1 (5 bases). Trimming took off 0 bases at V and 7 bases at J, with 12 bases between the two ends. CDR3 size: 14 residues. Germline CDR1 is MNHEY and CDR2 is SMNVEV (reference sequence). CDR3 in amino acids: CASSLSDTSVTQYF. The CDR3 nucleotides read TGTGCCAGCAGTTTATCGGACACGTCAGTGACCCAGTACTTC.

This clonotype was counted at least ten times. This sequence joins TRBV6-5 and TRBJ2-7, with 16 positions matching TRBD2. Trimming cost V 5 bases and J 7 bases; bases outside gene matches: 11. The CDR3 spans 17 residues. Germline V lookup: CDR1 MNHEY, CDR2 SVGAGI. The CDR3 here is CASSRQGLAGGPKEQYF. CDR3 nucleotide sequence: TGTGCCAGCAGTCGACAGGGACTAGCGGGAGGGCCTAAAGAGCAGTACTTC.